This T cell receptor beta chain was retrieved from a study of chemoradiotherapy in HPV16-positive cancers. This clone was counted once. Trimming removed 3 bases from V and 1 base from J; junction bases left unmatched: 8. The V gene's germline CDR1 is SGHNT and CDR2 YYREEE (reference sequence). The CDR3 contains 17 residues. Sequencing used immunoSEQ multiplex PCR; TCRdb keeps in-frame clones, though not all of them. The sample records a few thousand clones, 83% being singletons. The receptor's source is a human donor with HPV-associated anogenital cancer. V gene TRBV5-4 combines with J gene TRBJ2-3, with 10 bases lining up with TRBD1. The sample consisted of tumor tissue, taken from a patient who underwent chemoradiotherapy. CDR3 DNA: TGTGCCAGCAGCTCCGAGGGACAGGGGATAGGCACAGATACGCAGTATTTT. Encoded protein: CASSSEGQGIGTDTQYF.